Listed below are T cell receptor beta chains from one sample, sequenced in a study of blood T cells in healthy people across ages. Each CDR3 protein gets one entry after TCRdb re-called the 5' RACE reads with MiXCR. Found here are some 370,000 distinct CDR3 sequences, 50% to 60% of them singletons; the top ten hold 45% to 55%. Sequenced sample: blood. These receptors originate from a man between 60 and 75 years old in good health. Each CDR3 is given with its conserved first and last residue. A D gene is named only where the DNA matches it firmly. Size is stated for part of the rows, as once, few or many counts, or as a class when the clone is expanded.

size: .
J: TRBJ2-3
D: .
V: TRBV7-2
DNA: TGTGCCAGCAGCTTTGGGCAAGTGGTGGCCGATACGCAGTATTTT
CDR3: CASSFGQVVADTQYF

size: .
J: TRBJ2-5
D: TRBD1
V: TRBV7-2
DNA: TGTGCCAGCAGCTTAGGGCAGCCGGGACTGGACAGGGGAGGGGAGACCCAGTACTTC
CDR3: CASSLGQPGLDRGGETQYF

size: .
J: TRBJ1-2
D: .
V: TRBV5-1
DNA: TGCGCCAGCAGCTTTACAGGAGACCTTGTGAAAGGCTACACCTTC
CDR3: CASSFTGDLVKGYTF

size: .
J: TRBJ1-1
D: .
V: TRBV29-1
DNA: TGCAGCGTCGGCCTCGAGGAAGCTTTCTTT
CDR3: CSVGLEEAFF

size: .
J: TRBJ2-7
D: .
V: TRBV5-6
DNA: TGTGCCAGCAGTTATTCCGGGCTGGCGGGAGAGCAGTACTTC
CDR3: CASSYSGLAGEQYF

size: many
J: TRBJ2-1
D: TRBD2
V: TRBV4-1
DNA: TGCGCCAGCAGCCAATTAGCGCGGGAGAACAATGAGCAGTTCTTC
CDR3: CASSQLARENNEQFF

size: .
J: TRBJ2-3
D: .
V: TRBV15
DNA: TGTGCCACCAGCAGAGCTAACGATCCCACAGATACGCAGTATTTT
CDR3: CATSRANDPTDTQYF

size: .
J: TRBJ2-3
D: TRBD2
V: TRBV20-1
DNA: TGCAGTGCCCGGTACAGCGGGGTAAAAGATACGCGGTATTTT
CDR3: CSARYSGVKDTRYF

size: .
J: TRBJ2-7
D: TRBD2
V: TRBV7-2
DNA: TGTGCCAGCAGCGGCCCGACTAGCGGGTTCATCGCCAGCTCCTACGAGCAGTACTTC
CDR3: CASSGPTSGFIASSYEQYF

size: .
J: TRBJ2-3
D: .
V: TRBV25-1
DNA: TGTGCCAGCACGTGGGGGAGCACAGATACGCAGTATTTT
CDR3: CASTWGSTDTQYF

size: .
J: TRBJ2-5
D: TRBD2
V: TRBV5-5
DNA: TGTGCCAGCAGCTCTCTGCGGGAGAACTCCAATGAGCAGTACTTC
CDR3: CASSSLRENSNEQYF

size: .
J: TRBJ1-2
D: TRBD1
V: TRBV27
DNA: TGTGCCAGCAGTGACCGAGGGACAGGGGGCGCCTATGACTACACCTTC
CDR3: CASSDRGTGGAYDYTF

size: few
J: TRBJ2-1
D: TRBD2
V: TRBV20-1
DNA: TGCAGTACGAAGACTAGCGGGAGATTAAAAAGGGATGAGCAGTTCTTC
CDR3: CSTKTSGRLKRDEQFF

size: few
J: TRBJ2-7
D: TRBD1
V: TRBV6-1
DNA: TGTGCCAGCAGTGCCCGGACAGGGGCGCCCTACGAGCAGTACTTC
CDR3: CASSARTGAPYEQYF